Below are 18 T cell receptor beta chains sequenced from a single sample in a study of cytomegalovirus exposure and HLA in healthy donors. The data were produced by immunoSEQ multiplex PCR, yet TCRdb's version contains in-frame clones alone and is incomplete. The sample contains 170,000 or so clones, approximately 83% of which appear only once. The sequencing sample was made of PBMCs. These receptors came from a woman aged 18-29 years in good health and CMV-seropositive.

The genes are TRBV11-2 and TRBJ2-7, with 9 bases lining up with TRBD2. CDR1 is SGHAT and CDR2 is FQNNGV in the germline V gene. The V and J ends lost 1 base and 7 bases, in that order; junction bases with no gene match: 8. This CDR3 has 15 amino acids. The CDR3 DNA sequence: TGTGCCAGCAGCTTAGGAATTAGCGGGGGAGGTGAGCAGTACTTC. Translating it yields CASSLGISGGGEQYF. The full variable domain, rest sourced from reference TRBV11-2 and TRBJ2-7, is EAGVAQSPRYKIIEKRQSVAFWCNPISGHATLYWYQQILGQGPKLLIQFQNNGVVDDSQLPKDRFSAERLKGVDSTLKIQPAKLEDSAVYLCASSLGISGGGEQYFGPGTRLTVT.

V and J are TRBV20-1 and TRBJ1-2; the D gene is possibly TRBD1 (5 bases). Germline V lookup: CDR1 DFQATT, CDR2 SNEGSKA (reference sequence). This CDR3 has 11 residues. V lost 4 bases and J 6 bases, leaving 9 bases between the germline ends. The CDR3 spells CSAKQVNGYTF. CDR3 nucleotide sequence: TGCAGTGCTAAACAGGTGAATGGCTACACCTTC.

The chain combines TRBV6-6 with TRBJ2-7; D ambiguous. The CDR3 runs 15 residues. Looked up from germline, CDR1 is MNHNY and CDR2 is SVGAGI (reference sequence). Trimming took 6 bases from V and 0 from J, leaving 15 bases between them. The CDR3 nucleotides are TGTGCCAGCAGCCCCACCTCTCGGAGCTCCTACGAGCAGTACTTC. As protein: CASSPTSRSSYEQYF.

This chain connects TRBV6-5 to TRBJ1-5, with TRBD1 matching over 10 bases. Germline lookup yields CDR1 MNHEY and CDR2 SVGAGI. The junction had 3 bases not matched to a gene; V was cut back by 8 bases and J by 2 bases. The CDR3 has 14 residues. CDR3 protein: CASGGTGGNQPQHF. DNA for the CDR3: TGTGCCAGCGGCGGGACAGGGGGCAATCAGCCCCAGCATTTT.

The chain links TRBV6-6 to TRBJ2-7; the D gene is possibly TRBD1 (5 bases). The CDR3 extends over 13 amino acids. Germline V lookup: CDR1 MNHNY, CDR2 SVGAGI (reference sequence). V gave up 2 bases and J gave up 6 bases, with 11 bases separating them. The CDR3 is CASSYTGLSEQYF. CDR3 in DNA: TGTGCCAGCAGTTACACAGGTTTAAGCGAGCAGTACTTC.

J is TRBJ2-7 and V is TRBV7-2; possibly TRBD2 for D (5 bases). Germline V gives CDR1 SGHTA, CDR2 FQGNSA. Trimming removed 5 bases from V and 3 bases from J, with 17 bases in between. This CDR3 spans 15 amino acids. CDR3 DNA sequence: TGTGCCAGCAGCACCGCCTCCGGCGGGCGCTACGAGCAGTACTTC. Amino acid sequence: CASSTASGGRYEQYF. Full variable domain (rest looked up from reference TRBV7-2 and TRBJ2-7): GAGVSQSPSNKVTEKGKDVELRCDPISGHTALYWYRQSLGQGLEFLIYFQGNSAPDKSGLPSDRFSAERTGGSVSTLTIQRTQQEDSAVYLCASSTASGGRYEQYFGPGTRLTVT.

The genes are TRBV5-4 and TRBJ1-1; D gene unclear. Germline V gene sequence: CDR1 SGHNT, CDR2 YYREEE (reference sequence). The V end was cut by 3 bases, the J end by 3 bases, with 9 bases between. The CDR3 extends over 13 amino acids. The DNA for the CDR3 is TGTGCCAGCAGCTGGAACAGAGACACTGAAGCTTTCTTT. Translated: CASSWNRDTEAFF.

The CDR3 reads CASSLLRNTEAFF. The CDR3 DNA reads as TGTGCCAGCAGTTTACTTCGGAACACTGAAGCTTTCTTT. The chain couples TRBV27 to TRBJ1-1, with D hard to call. Trimming took off 2 bases at V and 1 base at J, with 5 bases between the two ends. The length of the CDR3 is 13 residues. Germline values: CDR1 MNHEY, CDR2 SMNVEV (reference sequence).

The chain is built from TRBV2 and TRBJ2-1, with a tentative D call TRBD2 (5 bases). There are 14 residues in the CDR3. V gave up 9 bases and J gave up 10 bases, with 22 bases separating them. Germline V gives CDR1 SNHLY, CDR2 FYNNEI. CDR3 nucleotide sequence: TGTGCCAGTGGAAAGACCGGGGTGTCGTTGGAGCAGTTCTTC. Protein: CASGKTGVSLEQFF.

V is TRBV5-1 and J is TRBJ2-3; 10 bases align to TRBD2. J was trimmed by 0 bases and V by 5 bases; bases with no gene match: 6. This CDR3 is 16 amino acids long. CDR1 and CDR2 from the germline V gene are SGHRS and YFSETQ. The CDR3 DNA reads TGCGCCAGCAGACCCGGGACTAGCGAAAGCACAGATACGCAGTATTTT. It specifies CASRPGTSESTDTQYF. Full variable domain (rest looked up from reference TRBV5-1 and TRBJ2-3): KAGVTQTPRYLIKTRGQQVTLSCSPISGHRSVSWYQQTPGQGLQFLFEYFSETQRNKGNFPGRFSGRQFSNSRSEMNVSTLELGDSALYLCASRPGTSESTDTQYFGPGTRLTVL.

This chain links TRBV5-3 with TRBJ1-2; 9 nucleotides agree with TRBD1. TRBV5-3 is an open reading frame whose function is uncertain. Trimming cost V 4 bases and J 8 bases; bases outside gene matches: 9. The CDR3 is made up of 14 amino acids. CDR3 in amino acids: CARSQEQGARGYTF. Here the CDR3 DNA reads TGTGCCAGAAGCCAAGAACAGGGGGCGCGCGGCTACACCTTC.

The V and J genes are TRBV6-6 and TRBJ1-2, with 10 bases identical to TRBD1. V lost 6 bases to trimming and J lost 5 bases; unmatched junction nucleotides: 9. The CDR3 spans 15 residues. Looked up from germline, CDR1 is MNHNY and CDR2 is SVGAGI (reference sequence). This CDR3 reads CASRPDRGLLYGYTF. CDR3 bases: TGTGCCAGCAGACCCGACAGGGGGCTACTGTATGGCTACACCTTC.

The chain joins TRBV5-5 to TRBJ2-3, with a weak D call TRBD1 (5 bases). Germline values: CDR1 SGHKS, CDR2 YYEKEE (reference sequence). CDR3 length: 16 residues. Deletions cut 0 bases from V and 3 bases from J, with 14 bases between. CDR3 loop: CASSLALFRVTDTQYF. CDR3 coding DNA: TGTGCCAGCAGCTTGGCACTATTCAGGGTTACAGATACGCAGTATTTT.

The gene calls are TRBV7-3 and TRBJ2-3, with a possible D match to TRBD1 (5 bases). The CDR3 covers 15 residues. CDR1 and CDR2 from the germline V gene are SGHTA and FQGTGA. Trimming pared 5 bases from V and 2 bases from J, leaving 14 bases between. As DNA, the CDR3 is TGTGCCAGCAGCCAGGGTCCGGAACCCACAGATACGCAGTATTTT. Amino acid sequence: CASSQGPEPTDTQYF.

The chain couples TRBV6-6 to TRBJ1-6; D gene unclear. The CDR3 is 13 amino acids. Per germline, CDR1 MNHNY and CDR2 SVGAGI (reference sequence). The V end was cut by 7 bases, the J end by 8 bases, with 12 bases between. The CDR3 protein is CASTPLSDSPLHF. CDR3 nucleotides: TGTGCCAGCACCCCCCTGTCAGATTCACCCCTCCACTTT.

The CDR3 loop reads CASSVAGLAEQYF. In nucleotides, the CDR3 is TGTGCCAGCAGTGTAGCGGGGCTGGCCGAGCAGTACTTC. This chain connects TRBV2 to TRBJ2-7; 8 bases line up with TRBD2. The CDR3 has 13 residues. Unmatched junction bases numbered 5, after V lost 4 bases and J lost 6 bases. Germline V gene sequence: CDR1 SNHLY, CDR2 FYNNEI.

V usage is TRBV5-5 and J usage is TRBJ2-1, with D maybe TRBD1 (6 bases). Trimming shortened V by 0 bases and J by 10 bases, and 11 bases separated the two germline ends. CDR1 and CDR2 from the germline V gene are SGHKS and YYEKEE (reference sequence). CDR3 length: 13 residues. The CDR3 reads CASSLVQGFEQFF. The CDR3 nucleotides are TGTGCCAGCAGCTTGGTTCAGGGGTTCGAGCAGTTCTTC. Full variable domain (remainder filled in from reference TRBV5-5 and TRBJ2-1): DAGVTQSPTHLIKTRGQQVTLRCSPISGHKSVSWYQQVLGQGPQFIFQYYEKEERGRGNFPDRFSARQFPNYSSELNVNALLLGDSALYLCASSLVQGFEQFFGPGTRLTVL.

V is TRBV7-8 and J is TRBJ2-7, with TRBD2 as a possible D gene (6 bases). Germline loops: CDR1 SGHVS, CDR2 FQNEAQ. V lost 5 bases and J lost 3, with 20 bases in between. The CDR3 extends over 16 amino acids. DNA of the CDR3: TGTGCCAGCAGCGGAGGGGTAGGAGCACCCCTCTACGAGCAGTACTTC. Translation: CASSGGVGAPLYEQYF.